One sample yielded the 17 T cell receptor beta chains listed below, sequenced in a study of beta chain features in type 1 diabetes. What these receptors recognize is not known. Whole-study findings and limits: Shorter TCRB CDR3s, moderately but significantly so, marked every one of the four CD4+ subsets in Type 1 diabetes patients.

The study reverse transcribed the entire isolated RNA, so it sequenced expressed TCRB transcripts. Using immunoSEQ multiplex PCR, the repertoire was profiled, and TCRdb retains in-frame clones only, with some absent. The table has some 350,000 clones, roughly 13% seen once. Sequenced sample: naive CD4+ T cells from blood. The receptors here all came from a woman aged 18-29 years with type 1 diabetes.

Here the CDR3 DNA reads TGTGCCAGTAGGGATACGAGGAGAGCGTCCTACGAGCAGTACGTC. Translation gives CASRDTRRASYEQYV. The chain couples TRBV19 to TRBJ2-7; D gene uncertain. The CDR3 runs to 15 residues. V lost 6 bases to trimming and J lost 1 base, with 16 bases between them. The germline gives CDR1 LNHDA, CDR2 SQIVND (reference sequence).

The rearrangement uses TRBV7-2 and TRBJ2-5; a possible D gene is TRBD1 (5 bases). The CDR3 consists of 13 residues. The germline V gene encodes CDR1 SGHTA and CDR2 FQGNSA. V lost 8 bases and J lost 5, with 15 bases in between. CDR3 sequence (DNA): TGTGCCAGCGGGCCCTTGGCAGGGGAGACCCAGTACTTC. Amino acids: CASGPLAGETQYF.

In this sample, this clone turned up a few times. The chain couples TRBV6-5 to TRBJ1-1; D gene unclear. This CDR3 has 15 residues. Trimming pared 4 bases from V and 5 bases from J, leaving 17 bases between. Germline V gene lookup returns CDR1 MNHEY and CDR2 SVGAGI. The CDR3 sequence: CASSWTGLGRTEAFF. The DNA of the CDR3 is TGTGCCAGCAGTTGGACGGGCCTCGGGAGGACTGAAGCTTTCTTT.

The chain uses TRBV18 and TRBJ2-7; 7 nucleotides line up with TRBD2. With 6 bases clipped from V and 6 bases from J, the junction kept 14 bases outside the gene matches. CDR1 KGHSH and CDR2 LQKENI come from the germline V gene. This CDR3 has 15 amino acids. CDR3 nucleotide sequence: TGTGCCAGCTCGCCCGTGGGCGGGAGAACGCCCGAGCAGTACTTC. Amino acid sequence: CASSPVGGRTPEQYF.

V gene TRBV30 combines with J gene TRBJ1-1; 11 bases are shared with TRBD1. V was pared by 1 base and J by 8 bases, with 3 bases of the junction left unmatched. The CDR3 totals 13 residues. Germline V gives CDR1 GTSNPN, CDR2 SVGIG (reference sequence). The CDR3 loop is CAWSGGQGVEAFF. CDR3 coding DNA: TGTGCCTGGAGTGGGGGACAGGGGGTGGAAGCTTTCTTT.

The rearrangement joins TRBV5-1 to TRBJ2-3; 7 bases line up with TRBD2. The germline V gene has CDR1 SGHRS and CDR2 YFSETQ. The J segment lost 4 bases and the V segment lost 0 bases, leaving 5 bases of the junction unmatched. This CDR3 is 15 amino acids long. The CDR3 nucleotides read TGCGCCAGCAGCTTGGAGGCGGGAGTAGCAGATACGCAGTATTTT. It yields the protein CASSLEAGVADTQYF.

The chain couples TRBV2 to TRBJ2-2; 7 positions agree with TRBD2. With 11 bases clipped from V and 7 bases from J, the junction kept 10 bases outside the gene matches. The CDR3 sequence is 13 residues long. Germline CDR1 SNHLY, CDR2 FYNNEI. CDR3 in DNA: TGTGCCGGAGCGGGGCAGGCGGGCGGGGAGCTGTTTTTT. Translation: CAGAGQAGGELFF. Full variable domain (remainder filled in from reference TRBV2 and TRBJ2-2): EPEVTQTPSHQVTQMGQEVILRCVPISNHLYFYWYRQILGQKVEFLVSFYNNEISEKSEIFDDQFSVERPDGSNFTLKIRSTKLEDSAMYFCAGAGQAGGELFFGEGSRLTVL.

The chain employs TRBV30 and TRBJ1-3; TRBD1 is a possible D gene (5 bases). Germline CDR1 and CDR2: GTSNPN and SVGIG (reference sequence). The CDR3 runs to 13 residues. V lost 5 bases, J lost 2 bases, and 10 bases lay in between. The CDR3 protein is CAWGHVAGNTIYF. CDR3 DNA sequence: TGTGCCTGGGGACATGTTGCTGGAAACACCATATATTTT.

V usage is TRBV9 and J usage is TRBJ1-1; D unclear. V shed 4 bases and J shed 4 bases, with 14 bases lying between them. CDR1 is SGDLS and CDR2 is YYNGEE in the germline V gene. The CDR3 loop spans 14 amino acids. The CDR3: CASSPRARVTEAFF. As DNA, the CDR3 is TGTGCCAGCAGCCCGCGAGCGCGGGTCACTGAAGCTTTCTTT.

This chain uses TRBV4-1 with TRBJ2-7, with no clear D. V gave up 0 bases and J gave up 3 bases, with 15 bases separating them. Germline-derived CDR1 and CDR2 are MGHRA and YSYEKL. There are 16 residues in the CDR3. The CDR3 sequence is CASSQDLGQPRYEQYV. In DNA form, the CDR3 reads TGCGCCAGCAGCCAAGATCTTGGGCAACCACGCTACGAGCAGTACGTC.

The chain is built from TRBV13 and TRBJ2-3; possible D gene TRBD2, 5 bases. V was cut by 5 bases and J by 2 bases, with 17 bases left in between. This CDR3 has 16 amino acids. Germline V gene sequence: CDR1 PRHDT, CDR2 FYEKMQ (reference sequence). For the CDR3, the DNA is TGTGCCAGCAGCCAACTCGTGCGGGCCAACACAGATACGCAGTATTTT. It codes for CASSQLVRANTDTQYF.

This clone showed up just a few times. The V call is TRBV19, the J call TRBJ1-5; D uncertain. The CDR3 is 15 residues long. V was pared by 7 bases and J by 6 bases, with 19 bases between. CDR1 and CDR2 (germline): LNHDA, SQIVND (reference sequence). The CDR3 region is CASKRAGIGVQPQHF. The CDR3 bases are TGTGCCAGTAAGCGGGCGGGTATCGGGGTTCAGCCCCAGCATTTT. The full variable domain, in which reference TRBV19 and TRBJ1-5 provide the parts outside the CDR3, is DGGITQSPKYLFRKEGQNVTLSCEQNLNHDAMYWYRQDPGQGLRLIYYSQIVNDFQKGDIAEGYSVSREKKESFPLTVTSAQKNPTAFYLCASKRAGIGVQPQHFGDGTRLSIL.

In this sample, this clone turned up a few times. CDR3 protein: CASSLVEAEAFF. For the CDR3, the DNA is TGTGCCAGCAGCTTAGTGGAGGCTGAAGCTTTCTTT. This chain uses TRBV11-2 with TRBJ1-1; D is undetermined. Germline values: CDR1 SGHAT, CDR2 FQNNGV. V lost 1 base, J lost 6 bases, and 6 bases lay in between. This CDR3 region has 12 residues.

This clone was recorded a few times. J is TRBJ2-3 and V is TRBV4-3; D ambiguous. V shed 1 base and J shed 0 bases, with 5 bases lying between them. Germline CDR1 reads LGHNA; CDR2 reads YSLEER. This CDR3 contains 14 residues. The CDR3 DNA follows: TGCGCCAGCAGCCAAGGAGCAAGCACAGATACGCAGTATTTT. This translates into CASSQGASTDTQYF.

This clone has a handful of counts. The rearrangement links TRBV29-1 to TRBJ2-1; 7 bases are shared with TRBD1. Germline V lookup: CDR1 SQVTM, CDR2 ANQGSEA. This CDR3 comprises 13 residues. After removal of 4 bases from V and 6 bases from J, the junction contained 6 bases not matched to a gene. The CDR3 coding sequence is TGCAGCGTTGCGGGACAGCTTATCAATGAGCAGTTCTTC. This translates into CSVAGQLINEQFF.

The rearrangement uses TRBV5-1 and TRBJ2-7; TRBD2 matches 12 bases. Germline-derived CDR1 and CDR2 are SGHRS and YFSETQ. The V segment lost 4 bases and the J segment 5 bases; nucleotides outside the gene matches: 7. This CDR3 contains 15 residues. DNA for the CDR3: TGCGCCAGCAGCGACAGACTAGCGGGAGCCCACGAGCAGTACTTC. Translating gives CASSDRLAGAHEQYF.

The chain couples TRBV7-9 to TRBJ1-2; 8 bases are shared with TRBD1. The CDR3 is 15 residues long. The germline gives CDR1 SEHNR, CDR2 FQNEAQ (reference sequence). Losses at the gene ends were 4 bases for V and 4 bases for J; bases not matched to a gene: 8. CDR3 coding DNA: TGTGCCAGCAGCTCCGGGACAGGTCACTTCTATGGCTACACCTTC. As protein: CASSSGTGHFYGYTF.